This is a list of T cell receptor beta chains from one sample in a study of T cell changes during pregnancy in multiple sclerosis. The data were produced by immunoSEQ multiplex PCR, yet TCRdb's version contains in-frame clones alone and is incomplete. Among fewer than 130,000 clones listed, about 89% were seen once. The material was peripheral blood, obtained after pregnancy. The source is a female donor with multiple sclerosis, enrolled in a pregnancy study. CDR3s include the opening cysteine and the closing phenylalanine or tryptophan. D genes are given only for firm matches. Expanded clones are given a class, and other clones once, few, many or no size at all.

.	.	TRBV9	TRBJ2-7	TGTGCCAGCAGCGTAGCGGCGGGGCGGTACGAGCAGTACTTC	CASSVAAGRYEQYF
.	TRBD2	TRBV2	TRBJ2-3	TGTGCCAGCAGTGACCCGCTCGAGACTAGCGGTGAGGATACGCAGTATTTT	CASSDPLETSGEDTQYF
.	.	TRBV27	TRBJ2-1	TGTGCCAGCAGTTTAACAGGCTCCTACAATGAGCAGTTCTTC	CASSLTGSYNEQFF
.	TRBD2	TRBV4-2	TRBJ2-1	TGTGCCAGCAGTTACTCCGGCGGGGGGGCGAGTAATGAGCAGTTCTTC	CASSYSGGGASNEQFF
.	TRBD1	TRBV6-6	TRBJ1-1	TGTGCCAGCAGTTACTCGGGGACAGGGACCACTGAAGCTTTCTTT	CASSYSGTGTTEAFF
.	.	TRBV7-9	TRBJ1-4	TGTGCCGGACGAACAGGCAGTGAAAAACTGTTTTTT	CAGRTGSEKLFF
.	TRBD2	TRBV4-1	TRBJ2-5	TGCGCCAGCAGCTCTCGGGGTAGCGGGGGGGCTGAGGAGACCCAGTACTTC	CASSSRGSGGAEETQYF
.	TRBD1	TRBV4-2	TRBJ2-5	TGTGCCAGCAGCCAAGCAATAGTCGGACAGGGGAGAGGAGAGACCCAGTACTTC	CASSQAIVGQGRGETQYF
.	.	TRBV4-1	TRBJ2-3	TGCGCCAGCAGCCAAGAGGGGGGGGGCTCCCTGAGAGATACGCAGTATTTT	CASSQEGGGSLRDTQYF
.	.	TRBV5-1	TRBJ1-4	TGCGCCAGCAGGGGAGACGGTGGCGAAAAACTGTTTTTT	CASRGDGGEKLFF
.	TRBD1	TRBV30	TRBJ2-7	TGTGCCTGGAGTGCGGGACAGCCCCTCTCCTACGAGCAGTACTTC	CAWSAGQPLSYEQYF
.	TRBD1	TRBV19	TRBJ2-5	TGTGCCAGTAGTATTTCCGGAAACAGGGGGCGGGGAGAGACCCAGTACTTC	CASSISGNRGRGETQYF
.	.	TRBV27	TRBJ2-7	TGTGCCAGCAGTTTCGGGCAGGGGGGTAGGTACGAGCAGTACTTC	CASSFGQGGRYEQYF
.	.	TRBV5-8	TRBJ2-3	TGTGCCAGCAGCTTGGGACTTTACACAGATACGCAGTATTTT	CASSLGLYTDTQYF
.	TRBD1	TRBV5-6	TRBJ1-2	TGTGCCAGCAGCCCGAGACGGACAGGGGGCTCCAGGGACTATGGCTACACCTTC	CASSPRRTGGSRDYGYTF
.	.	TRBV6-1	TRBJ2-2	TGTGCCAGCAGTGATTTTTCAGGGATTAATCTTACGGGCACCGGGGAGCTGTTTTTT	CASSDFSGINLTGTGELFF
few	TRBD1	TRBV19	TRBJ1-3	TGTGCCAGTAGTATGGACAGGGGCATTGGAAACACCATATATTTT	CASSMDRGIGNTIYF
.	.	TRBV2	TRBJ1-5	TGTGCCAGCAGCGGGGAGCTAAATCAGCCCCAGCATTTT	CASSGELNQPQHF
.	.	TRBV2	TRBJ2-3	TGTGCCAGCAGTACCCCGGGGGGCACAGATACGCAGTATTTT	CASSTPGGTDTQYF
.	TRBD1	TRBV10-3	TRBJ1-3	TGTGCCATCAGTGAGTCAACAGGGGAGGTAGCGAGGAACACCATATATTTT	CAISESTGEVARNTIYF
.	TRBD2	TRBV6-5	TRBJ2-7	TGTGCCAGCAGTATTAGCGGGGGCCGCTACGAGCAGTACTTC	CASSISGGRYEQYF
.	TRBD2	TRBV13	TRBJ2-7	TGTGCCAGCAGCTTATCCCCTAGCGGGGTCACATACGAGCAGTACTTC	CASSLSPSGVTYEQYF
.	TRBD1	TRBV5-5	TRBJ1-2	TGTGCCAGCAGCTTGGAACAGGGGGCCAACTATGGCTACACCTTC	CASSLEQGANYGYTF
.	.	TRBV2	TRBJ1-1	TGTGCCAGCAGCCCTGGGAGGGGCGCCGTGGCTGAAGCTTTCTTT	CASSPGRGAVAEAFF
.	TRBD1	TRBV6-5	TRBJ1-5	TGTGCCAGCAGCGACCTCCGGGACAGGGCAAGGACCCAGCATTTT	CASSDLRDRARTQHF
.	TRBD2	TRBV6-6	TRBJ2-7	TGTGCCAGCAGACCTACTAGCGGGGGACCCTACGAGCAGTACTTC	CASRPTSGGPYEQYF
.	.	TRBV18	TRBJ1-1	TGTGCCAGCTCACCTACTACAGGGTCGGCTGAAGCTTTCTTT	CASSPTTGSAEAFF
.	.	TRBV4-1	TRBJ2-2	TGCGCCAGCAGCCAAGGTTGGGCGGGGGAGCTGTTTTTT	CASSQGWAGELFF